Below are 20 T cell receptor beta chains sequenced from a single sample in a study of blood T cell repertoires in COVID-19. Profiled with immunoSEQ multiplex PCR; TCRdb holds only in-frame clones, not every one. Seen here are fewer than 70,000 clones, 75% to 90% observed once, and the top ten hold 7.5% to 9.5%. Sequenced material: peripheral blood. These receptors were collected from a woman aged 70-85 years with active COVID-19.

This chain uses TRBV19 with TRBJ2-3, with a possible D match to TRBD2 (6 bases). The CDR3 has 15 residues. V was trimmed by 6 bases and J by 1 base, leaving 14 bases between them. The V gene's germline CDR1 is LNHDA and CDR2 SQIVND (reference sequence). The CDR3 DNA is TGTGCCAGTAGAACACAGCCGGGGGGCACAGATACGCAGTATTTT. As protein: CASRTQPGGTDTQYF.

This rearrangement joins TRBV6-6 to TRBJ1-6, with TRBD1 as a possible D gene (6 bases). Germline assignment: CDR1 MNHNY and CDR2 SVGAGI (reference sequence). The CDR3 runs to 14 residues. The V and J ends lost 2 bases and 9 bases respectively, with 11 bases between them. The CDR3: CASSYGRGSSPLHF. In nucleotides, the CDR3 is TGTGCCAGCAGTTACGGGAGGGGGTCTTCACCCCTCCACTTT.

This clone showed up just once. The J gene is TRBJ1-2, the V gene TRBV28, with 7 bases lining up with TRBD1. In germline, CDR1 is MDHEN, CDR2 SYDVKM. The CDR3 consists of 17 residues. J gave up 2 bases and V 2 bases, and 11 bases lay outside the gene matches. CDR3 bases: TGTGCCAGCAGTTTAGTCGGGACAGCCCGAATGAACTATGGCTACACCTTC. Translation gives CASSLVGTARMNYGYTF.

The V and J genes are TRBV9 and TRBJ1-1, with D possibly being TRBD1 (6 bases). The CDR3 consists of 14 residues. V lost 0 bases, J lost 2 bases, and 8 bases lay in between. Germline CDR1 is SGDLS and CDR2 is YYNGEE. DNA for the CDR3: TGTGCCAGCAGCGTAGAGGACAGTAACACTGAAGCTTTCTTT. Amino acid sequence: CASSVEDSNTEAFF.

The chain has TRBV2 and TRBJ1-5, with D possibly being TRBD1 (5 bases). V shed 2 bases and J shed 7 bases, with 12 bases lying between them. Germline V gives CDR1 SNHLY, CDR2 FYNNEI. This CDR3 contains 14 residues. In DNA, the CDR3 is TGTGCCAGCAGTGAACAGGGAACTTGGCAGCCCCAGCATTTT. Its translation is CASSEQGTWQPQHF.

The V gene is TRBV11-2, the J gene TRBJ1-4; possible D gene TRBD1, 6 bases. Trimming left V 5 bases short and J 7 bases short, with 14 bases between. Germline CDR1 SGHAT, CDR2 FQNNGV. This CDR3 contains 14 residues. The CDR3 DNA sequence: TGTGCCAGCAGCGATCAGGGGTCCAGTGAAAAACTGTTTTTT. It yields the protein CASSDQGSSEKLFF.

The chain is built from TRBV4-2 and TRBJ2-2; D is possibly TRBD2 (5 bases). The V gene lost 3 bases and the J gene lost 4 bases, with 15 bases spanning the gap. This CDR3 contains 16 residues. Germline values: CDR1 LGHNA, CDR2 YNFKEQ. CDR3 sequence reads: CASSHTGSPLTGELFF. DNA for the CDR3: TGTGCCAGCAGCCACACGGGATCCCCGCTCACCGGGGAGCTGTTTTTT.

The J gene is TRBJ2-5, the V gene TRBV5-1, with D perhaps TRBD1 (6 bases). The CDR3 extends over 18 amino acids. V lost 4 bases and J lost 3, with 25 bases in between. Germline-derived CDR1 and CDR2 are SGHRS and YFSETQ. This CDR3 is CASSPVRGTRVIEETQYF. CDR3 nucleotides: TGCGCCAGCAGCCCCGTAAGAGGGACACGGGTGATCGAAGAGACCCAGTACTTC. Together with reference TRBV5-1 and TRBJ2-5, the CDR3 gives the full variable domain: KAGVTQTPRYLIKTRGQQVTLSCSPISGHRSVSWYQQTPGQGLQFLFEYFSETQRNKGNFPGRFSGRQFSNSRSEMNVSTLELGDSALYLCASSPVRGTRVIEETQYFGPGTRLLVL.

J is TRBJ1-2 and V is TRBV10-3; no definite D call. Trimming pared 0 bases from V and 5 bases from J, leaving 13 bases between. Germline values: CDR1 ENHRY, CDR2 SYGVKD. The CDR3 spans 15 residues. CDR3 nucleotides: TGTGCCATCAGTGAGTCGGTACAGACACTTTATGGCTACACCTTC. It specifies CAISESVQTLYGYTF.

With regard to this clone: The sample holds other DNA sequences that translate to the same CDR3. The V call is TRBV19, the J call TRBJ2-1, with 8 nucleotides matching TRBD2. The CDR3 is 13 residues long. J was trimmed by 6 bases and V by 3 bases; bases with no gene match: 1. The V gene's germline CDR1 is LNHDA and CDR2 SQIVND (reference sequence). CDR3 nucleotide sequence: TGTGCCAGTAGTATTGGGACTAGCAATGAGCAGTTCTTC. This sequence encodes CASSIGTSNEQFF.

This clone occurred once. The chain employs TRBV29-1 and TRBJ1-1; 8 nucleotides match TRBD1. CDR1 SQVTM and CDR2 ANQGSEA come from the germline V gene. The CDR3 has 14 residues. Trimming cost V 0 bases and J 3 bases; bases outside gene matches: 3. The chain's CDR3 is CSVEEADRDTEAFF. DNA for the CDR3: TGCAGCGTTGAAGAGGCGGACAGGGACACTGAAGCTTTCTTT.

V is TRBV7-3 and J is TRBJ2-3, with D possibly TRBD2 on 5 matching bases. Germline lookup yields CDR1 SGHTA and CDR2 FQGTGA. V was shortened by 6 bases and J by 1 base, with 14 bases between the two germline ends. This CDR3 region has 15 residues. CDR3 sequence: CASSYSGGRTDTQYF. CDR3 DNA: TGTGCCAGCAGTTACAGCGGCGGGCGCACAGATACGCAGTATTTT.

This clone turned up a few times. This chain connects TRBV7-9 to TRBJ1-2, with 8 positions matching TRBD1. Germline assignment: CDR1 SEHNR and CDR2 FQNEAQ (reference sequence). Losses at the gene ends were 5 bases for V and 4 bases for J; bases not matched to a gene: 6. The CDR3 has 14 amino acids. CDR3 protein: CASSPTTGVYGYTF. In DNA form, the CDR3 reads TGTGCCAGCAGCCCGACGACAGGGGTCTATGGCTACACCTTC.

The chain uses TRBV9 and TRBJ2-7, with 14 bases aligning to TRBD2. The CDR3 length is 16 residues. The V gene end was trimmed by 4 bases and the J gene end by 4 bases; junction bases not matched to a gene: 7. Looked up from germline, CDR1 is SGDLS and CDR2 is YYNGEE. The DNA for the CDR3 is TGTGCCAGCAGCTCTCCCGGGACTAGCGGGAGTTACGAGCAGTACTTC. It yields the protein CASSSPGTSGSYEQYF.

CDR3 DNA: TGTGCCAGTAGTATAAGGACTAGCGAACCGAATGAGCAGTTCTTC. Encoded protein: CASSIRTSEPNEQFF. The chain recombines TRBV19 with TRBJ2-1; 9 bases line up with TRBD2. The CDR3 sequence is 15 residues long. The junction had 6 bases not matched to a gene; V was cut back by 2 bases and J by 7 bases. The germline V gene encodes CDR1 LNHDA and CDR2 SQIVND (reference sequence).

The V gene is TRBV11-1, the J gene TRBJ2-7; D may be TRBD1 (5 bases). The V gene lost 4 bases and the J gene lost 3 bases, with 19 bases spanning the gap. CDR3 length: 16 amino acids. The germline gives CDR1 SGHAT, CDR2 FQDESV (reference sequence). The CDR3 loop is CASSSGSGLVDYEQYF. The CDR3 DNA is TGTGCCAGCAGCTCAGGGTCCGGGCTAGTCGACTACGAGCAGTACTTC.

J is TRBJ2-1 and V is TRBV9, with 7 bases that match TRBD1. This CDR3 has 13 residues. V lost 3 bases to trimming and J lost 12 bases; unmatched junction nucleotides: 9. From germline, CDR1 is SGDLS and CDR2 YYNGEE. CDR3 loop: CASSGDSALGQFF. The CDR3, as DNA: TGTGCCAGCAGCGGGGACAGCGCTCTTGGGCAGTTCTTC.

This chain connects TRBV11-2 to TRBJ2-1; TRBD2 matches at 14 bases. Per the germline V gene, CDR1 is SGHAT and CDR2 is FQNNGV. V was pared by 2 bases and J by 9 bases, with 15 bases of the junction left unmatched. The CDR3 totals 19 residues. CDR3: CASSLRSRGTSGRRGEQFF. CDR3 nucleotides: TGTGCCAGCAGCTTACGGTCGAGAGGGACTAGCGGGAGAAGGGGTGAGCAGTTCTTC.

This clone was detected once. This rearrangement joins TRBV6-5 to TRBJ2-1; D ambiguous. This CDR3 is 13 amino acids long. V was trimmed by 6 bases and J by 5 bases, leaving 11 bases between them. CDR1 is MNHEY, CDR2 SVGAGI, per germline. CDR3 loop: CASRQPLHNEQFF. CDR3 sequence (DNA): TGTGCCAGCAGGCAACCCCTACACAATGAGCAGTTCTTC.

The gene calls are TRBV5-6 and TRBJ2-5; 8 nucleotides line up with TRBD1. CDR3 length: 14 amino acids. CDR1 is SGHDT and CDR2 is YYEEEE in the germline V gene. Trimming cost V 4 bases and J 5 bases; bases outside gene matches: 7. The CDR3 DNA is TGTGCCAGCAGCGACCGGGACAGGCGGGAGACCCAGTACTTC. It is translated as CASSDRDRRETQYF.